The following is a T cell receptor (beta chain) sequence with its context. As yet, its antigen is unknown. The sample is drawn from a study of PD-L1 blockade in urothelial cancer. Study summary: The year 2014 saw patients start atezolizumab, 1,200 mg intravenously every 3 weeks. At 3 weeks after treatment start (second dose) and again at 6 weeks, blood was analyzed. Males with bladder-origin urothelial cancer constituted about 85% of the roughly 30 patients.

This CDR3 has 14 residues. The germline V gene encodes CDR1 SGHDT and CDR2 YYEEEE. V was clipped by 0 bases and J by 3 bases; unmatched bases: 0. The data were produced by immunoSEQ multiplex PCR, yet TCRdb's version contains in-frame clones alone and is incomplete. The sample has around 130,000 clones, around 84% seen once; the top ten hold 3.2%. Specified time point: pretreatment peripheral blood. Points from the study as a whole: Pretreatment blood TCR clonality under the median forecast improved survival.

The sample here was PBMCs, taken around atezolizumab (anti-PD-L1) treatment. This receptor was identified in a man aged 45-65 years with urothelial cancer. This chain uses TRBV5-6 with TRBJ1-3; TRBD1 agrees at 7 bases. CDR3 residues: CASSLGQGGNTIYF. CDR3 in DNA: TGTGCCAGCAGCTTGGGACAGGGTGGAAACACCATATATTTT.